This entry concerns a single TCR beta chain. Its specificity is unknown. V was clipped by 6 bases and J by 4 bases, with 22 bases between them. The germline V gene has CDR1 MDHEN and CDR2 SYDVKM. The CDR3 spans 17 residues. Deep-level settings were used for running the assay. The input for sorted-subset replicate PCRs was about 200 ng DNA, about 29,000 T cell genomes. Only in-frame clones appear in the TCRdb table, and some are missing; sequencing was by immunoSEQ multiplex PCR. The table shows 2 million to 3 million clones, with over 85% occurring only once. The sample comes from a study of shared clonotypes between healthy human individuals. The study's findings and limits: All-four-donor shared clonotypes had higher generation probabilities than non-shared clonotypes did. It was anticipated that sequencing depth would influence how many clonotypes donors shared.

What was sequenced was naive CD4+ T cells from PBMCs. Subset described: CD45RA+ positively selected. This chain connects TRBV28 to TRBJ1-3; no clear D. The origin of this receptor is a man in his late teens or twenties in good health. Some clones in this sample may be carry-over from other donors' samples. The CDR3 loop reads CASSQGPSLLKGNTIYF. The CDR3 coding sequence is TGTGCCAGCAGCCAAGGACCGTCTTTGCTCAAGGGAAACACCATATATTTT.